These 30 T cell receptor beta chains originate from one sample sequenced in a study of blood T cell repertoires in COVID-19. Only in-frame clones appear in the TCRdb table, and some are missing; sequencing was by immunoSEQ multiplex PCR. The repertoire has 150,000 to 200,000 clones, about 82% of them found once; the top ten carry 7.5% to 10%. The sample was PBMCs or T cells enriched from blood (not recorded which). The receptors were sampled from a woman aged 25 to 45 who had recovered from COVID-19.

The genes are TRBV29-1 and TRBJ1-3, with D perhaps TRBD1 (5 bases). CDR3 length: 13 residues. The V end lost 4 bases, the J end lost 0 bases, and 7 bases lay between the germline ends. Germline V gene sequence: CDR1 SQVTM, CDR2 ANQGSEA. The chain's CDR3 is CSVVTGSGNTIYF. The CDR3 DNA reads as TGCAGCGTTGTAACAGGCTCTGGAAACACCATATATTTT.

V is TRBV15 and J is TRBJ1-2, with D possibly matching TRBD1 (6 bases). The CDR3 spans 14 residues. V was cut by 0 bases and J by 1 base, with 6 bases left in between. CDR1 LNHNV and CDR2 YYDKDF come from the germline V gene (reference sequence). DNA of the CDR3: TGTGCCACCAGCAGAGAACAGGGTAACTATGGCTACACCTTC. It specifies CATSREQGNYGYTF.

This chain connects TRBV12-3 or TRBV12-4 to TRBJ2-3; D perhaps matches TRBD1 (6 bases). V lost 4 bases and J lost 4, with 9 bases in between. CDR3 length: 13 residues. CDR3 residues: CASSSTGPDTQYF. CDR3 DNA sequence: TGTGCCAGCAGTTCGACAGGTCCAGATACGCAGTATTTT.

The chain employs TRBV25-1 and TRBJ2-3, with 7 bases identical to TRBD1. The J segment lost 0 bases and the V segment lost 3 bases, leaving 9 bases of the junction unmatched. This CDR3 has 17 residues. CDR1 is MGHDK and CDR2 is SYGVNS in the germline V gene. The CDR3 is CASSEFGAGGSTDTQYF. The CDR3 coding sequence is TGTGCCAGCAGTGAGTTTGGTGCAGGGGGTAGCACAGATACGCAGTATTTT.

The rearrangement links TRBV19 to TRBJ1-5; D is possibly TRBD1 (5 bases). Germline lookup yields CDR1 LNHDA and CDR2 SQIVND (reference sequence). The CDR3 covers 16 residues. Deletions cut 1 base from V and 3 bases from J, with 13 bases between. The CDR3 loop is CASSIGARDTNQPQHF. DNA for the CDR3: TGTGCCAGTAGTATAGGGGCCAGGGATACCAATCAGCCCCAGCATTTT.

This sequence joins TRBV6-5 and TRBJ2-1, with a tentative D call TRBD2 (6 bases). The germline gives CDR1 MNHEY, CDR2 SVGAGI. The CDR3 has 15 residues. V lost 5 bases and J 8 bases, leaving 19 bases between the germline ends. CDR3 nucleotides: TGTGCCAGCAGTAGACCCGGGTACGGAGGGGATGAGCAGTTCTTC. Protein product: CASSRPGYGGDEQFF.

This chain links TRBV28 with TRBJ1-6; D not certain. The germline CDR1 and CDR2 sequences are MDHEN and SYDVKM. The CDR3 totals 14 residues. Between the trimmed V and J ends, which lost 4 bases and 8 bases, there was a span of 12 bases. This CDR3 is CASSSERTYSPLHF. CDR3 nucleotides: TGTGCCAGCAGTTCAGAAAGGACTTATTCACCCCTCCACTTT.

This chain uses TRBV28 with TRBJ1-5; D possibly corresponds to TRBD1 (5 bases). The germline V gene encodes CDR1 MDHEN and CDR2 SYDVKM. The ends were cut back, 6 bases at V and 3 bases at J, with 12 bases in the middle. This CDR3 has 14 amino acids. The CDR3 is CASRTQGTNQPQHF. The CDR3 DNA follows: TGTGCCAGCAGAACTCAGGGAACCAATCAGCCCCAGCATTTT.

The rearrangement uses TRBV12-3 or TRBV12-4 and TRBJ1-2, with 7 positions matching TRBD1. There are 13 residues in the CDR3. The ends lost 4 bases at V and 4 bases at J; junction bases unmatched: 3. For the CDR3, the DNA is TGTGCCAGCAGTTCAAGGACAGGCTATGGCTACACCTTC. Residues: CASSSRTGYGYTF.

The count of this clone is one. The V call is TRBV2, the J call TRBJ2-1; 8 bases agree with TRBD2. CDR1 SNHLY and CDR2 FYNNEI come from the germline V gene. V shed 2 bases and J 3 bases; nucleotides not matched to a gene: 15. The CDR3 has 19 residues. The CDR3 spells CASSEKSPTLAGYYNEQFF. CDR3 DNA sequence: TGTGCCAGCAGTGAAAAGTCCCCTACCCTAGCGGGCTACTACAATGAGCAGTTCTTC.

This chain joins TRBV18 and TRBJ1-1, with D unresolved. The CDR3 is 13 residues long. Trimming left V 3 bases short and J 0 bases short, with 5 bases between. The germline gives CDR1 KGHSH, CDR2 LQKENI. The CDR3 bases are TGTGCCAGCTCACCCACAGTGAACACTGAAGCTTTCTTT. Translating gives CASSPTVNTEAFF.

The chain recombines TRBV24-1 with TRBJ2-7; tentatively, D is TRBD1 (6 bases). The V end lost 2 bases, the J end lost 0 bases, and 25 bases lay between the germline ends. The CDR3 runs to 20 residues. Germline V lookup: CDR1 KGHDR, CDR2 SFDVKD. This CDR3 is CATSDCLSWAWGHPSYEQYF. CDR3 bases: TGTGCCACCAGTGATTGCCTGAGTTGGGCGTGGGGACACCCCTCCTACGAGCAGTACTTC.

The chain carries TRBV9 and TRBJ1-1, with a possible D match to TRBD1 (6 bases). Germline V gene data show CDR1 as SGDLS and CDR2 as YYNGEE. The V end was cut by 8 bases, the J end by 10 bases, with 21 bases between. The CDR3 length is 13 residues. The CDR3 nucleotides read TGTGCCAGGCCGGGACAAAACCGAGGGGTAGCTTTCTTT. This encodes CARPGQNRGVAFF.

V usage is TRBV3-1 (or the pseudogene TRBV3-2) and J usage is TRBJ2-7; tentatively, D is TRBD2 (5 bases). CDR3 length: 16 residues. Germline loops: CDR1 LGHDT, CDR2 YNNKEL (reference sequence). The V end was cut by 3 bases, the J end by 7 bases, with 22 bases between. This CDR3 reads CASSQGGGWGAREQYF. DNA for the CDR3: TGTGCCAGCAGCCAGGGCGGCGGGTGGGGAGCGAGAGAGCAGTACTTC.

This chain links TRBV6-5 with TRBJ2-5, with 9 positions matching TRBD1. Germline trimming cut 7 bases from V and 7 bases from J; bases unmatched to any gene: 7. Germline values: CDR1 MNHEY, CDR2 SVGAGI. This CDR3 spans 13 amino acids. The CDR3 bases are TGTGCCAGCAACCGGGACAGGGATGGGACCCAGTACTTC. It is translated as CASNRDRDGTQYF.

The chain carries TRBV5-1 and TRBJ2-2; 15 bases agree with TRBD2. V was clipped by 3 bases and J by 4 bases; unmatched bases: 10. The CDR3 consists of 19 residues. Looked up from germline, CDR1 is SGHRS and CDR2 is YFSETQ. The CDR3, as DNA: TGCGCCAGCAGCTCCCTCCCTGGACTAGCGGGAGGGACCACCGGGGAGCTGTTTTTT. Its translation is CASSSLPGLAGGTTGELFF. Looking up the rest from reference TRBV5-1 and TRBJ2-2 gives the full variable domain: KAGVTQTPRYLIKTRGQQVTLSCSPISGHRSVSWYQQTPGQGLQFLFEYFSETQRNKGNFPGRFSGRQFSNSRSEMNVSTLELGDSALYLCASSSLPGLAGGTTGELFFGEGSRLTVL.

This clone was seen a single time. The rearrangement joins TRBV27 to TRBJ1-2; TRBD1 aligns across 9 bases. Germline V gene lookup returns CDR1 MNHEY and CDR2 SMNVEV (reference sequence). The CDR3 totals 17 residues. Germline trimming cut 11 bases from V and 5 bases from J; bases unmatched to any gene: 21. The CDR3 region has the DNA TGTGCCGGACCGACACAGGGGGCCTCAGGAAAGGCTTATGGCTACACCTTC. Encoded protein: CAGPTQGASGKAYGYTF.

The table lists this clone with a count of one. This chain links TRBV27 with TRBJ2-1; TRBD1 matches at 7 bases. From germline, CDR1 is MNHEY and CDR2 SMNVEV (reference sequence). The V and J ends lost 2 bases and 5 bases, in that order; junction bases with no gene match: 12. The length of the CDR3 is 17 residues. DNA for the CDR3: TGTGCCAGCAGTTTAGGGTTGGGGACAGTCTCTCACAATGAGCAGTTCTTC. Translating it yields CASSLGLGTVSHNEQFF.

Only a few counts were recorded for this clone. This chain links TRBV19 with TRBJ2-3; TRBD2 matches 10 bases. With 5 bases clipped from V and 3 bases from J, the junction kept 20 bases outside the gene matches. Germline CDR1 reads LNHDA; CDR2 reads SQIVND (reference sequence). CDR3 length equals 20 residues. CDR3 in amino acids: CASSQRTNSGRNRGTDTQYF. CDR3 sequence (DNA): TGTGCCAGTAGTCAGCGTACAAATAGCGGGAGGAACCGGGGGACAGATACGCAGTATTTT.

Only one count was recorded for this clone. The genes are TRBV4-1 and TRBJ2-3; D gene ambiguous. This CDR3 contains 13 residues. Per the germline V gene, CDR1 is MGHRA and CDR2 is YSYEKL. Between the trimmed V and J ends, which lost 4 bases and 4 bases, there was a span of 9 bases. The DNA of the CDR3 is TGCGCCAGCAGCCCGACACCCTCAGATACGCAGTATTTT. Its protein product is CASSPTPSDTQYF.

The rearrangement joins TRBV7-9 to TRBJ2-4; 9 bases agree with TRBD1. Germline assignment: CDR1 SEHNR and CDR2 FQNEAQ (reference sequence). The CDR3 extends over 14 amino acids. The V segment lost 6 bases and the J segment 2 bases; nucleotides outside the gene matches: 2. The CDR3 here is CASSTGGTKNIQYF. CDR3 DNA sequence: TGTGCCAGCAGTACAGGGGGCACCAAAAACATTCAGTACTTC.

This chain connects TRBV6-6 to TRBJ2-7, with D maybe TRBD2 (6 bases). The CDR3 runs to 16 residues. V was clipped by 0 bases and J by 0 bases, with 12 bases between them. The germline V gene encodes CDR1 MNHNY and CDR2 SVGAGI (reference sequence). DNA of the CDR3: TGTGCCAGCAGTTACTCGACGGGGGTCCCCTCCTACGAGCAGTACTTC. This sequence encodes CASSYSTGVPSYEQYF.

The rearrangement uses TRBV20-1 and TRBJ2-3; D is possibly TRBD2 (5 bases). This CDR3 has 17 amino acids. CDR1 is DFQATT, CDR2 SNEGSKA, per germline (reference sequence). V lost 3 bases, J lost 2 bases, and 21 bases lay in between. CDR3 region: CSASGNPGSWVTDTQYF. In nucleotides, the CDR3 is TGCAGTGCTAGTGGGAATCCGGGGTCATGGGTCACAGATACGCAGTATTTT.

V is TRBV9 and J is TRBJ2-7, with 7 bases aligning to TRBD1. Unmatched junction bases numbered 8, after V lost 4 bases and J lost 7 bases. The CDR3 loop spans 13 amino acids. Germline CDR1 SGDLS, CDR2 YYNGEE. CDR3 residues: CASSLTGVGEQYF. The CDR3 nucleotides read TGTGCCAGCAGCCTCACAGGGGTAGGAGAGCAGTACTTC.

The CDR3 here is CASSFYRTANTEAFF. Written as DNA, the CDR3 is TGTGCCAGCAGTTTCTATCGGACAGCGAACACTGAAGCTTTCTTT. The rearrangement joins TRBV28 to TRBJ1-1; tentative D call: TRBD1 (6 bases). Germline V gene lookup returns CDR1 MDHEN and CDR2 SYDVKM. The CDR3 has 15 amino acids. Trimming took 3 bases from V and 1 from J, leaving 12 bases between them.

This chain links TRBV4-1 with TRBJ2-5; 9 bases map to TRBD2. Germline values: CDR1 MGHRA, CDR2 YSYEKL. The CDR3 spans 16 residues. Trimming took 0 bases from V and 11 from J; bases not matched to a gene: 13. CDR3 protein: CASSQDTERRAGGQYF. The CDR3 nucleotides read TGCGCCAGCAGCCAAGATACGGAAAGAAGAGCGGGAGGACAGTACTTC.

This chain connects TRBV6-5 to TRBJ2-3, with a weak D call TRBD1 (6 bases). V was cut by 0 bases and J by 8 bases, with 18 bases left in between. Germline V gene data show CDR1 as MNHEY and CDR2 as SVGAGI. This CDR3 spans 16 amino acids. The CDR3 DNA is TGTGCCAGCAGTTACTCTTGGTCAGGGGCCGGAGGTACGCAGTATTTT. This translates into CASSYSWSGAGGTQYF.

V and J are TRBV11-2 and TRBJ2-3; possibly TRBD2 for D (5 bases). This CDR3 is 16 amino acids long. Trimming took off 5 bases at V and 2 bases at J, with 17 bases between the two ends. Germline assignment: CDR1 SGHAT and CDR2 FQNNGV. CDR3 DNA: TGTGCCAGCAGCCCGAGATCGGGGTATTCCACAGATACGCAGTATTTT. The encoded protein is CASSPRSGYSTDTQYF.

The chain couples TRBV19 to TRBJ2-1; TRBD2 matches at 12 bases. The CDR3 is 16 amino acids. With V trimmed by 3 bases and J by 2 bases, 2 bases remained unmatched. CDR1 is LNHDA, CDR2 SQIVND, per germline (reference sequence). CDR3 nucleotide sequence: TGTGCCAGTAGTATCCCTAGCGGGAGGGCCTACAATGAGCAGTTCTTC. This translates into CASSIPSGRAYNEQFF.

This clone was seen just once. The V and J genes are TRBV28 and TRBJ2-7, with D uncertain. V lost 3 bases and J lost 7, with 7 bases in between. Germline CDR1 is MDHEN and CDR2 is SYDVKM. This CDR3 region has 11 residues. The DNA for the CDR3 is TGTGCCAGCAGTTTTTCTAGGGAGCAGTACTTC. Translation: CASSFSREQYF.